This T cell receptor beta chain was observed in a study of shared T cell receptors in the human thymus. The repertoire was sequenced with immunoSEQ multiplex PCR; TCRdb's copy has only in-frame clones and lacks some. This sample has 700,000 or so clones, with 80% to 90% found just once. V lost 4 bases and J 5 bases, leaving 11 bases between the germline ends. This CDR3 is built from 13 residues. CDR1 is MGHRA and CDR2 is YSYEKL in the germline V gene. This sample was also put to use in a study of human thymus T cells.

V is TRBV4-1 and J is TRBJ1-1; D is undetermined. Material for sequencing was thymocytes. The TCR was taken from a girl younger than two with a congenital heart defect. Here the CDR3 DNA reads TGCGCCAGCAGCCCTTGGGGAGAGACTGAAGCTTTCTTT. It codes for CASSPWGETEAFF.